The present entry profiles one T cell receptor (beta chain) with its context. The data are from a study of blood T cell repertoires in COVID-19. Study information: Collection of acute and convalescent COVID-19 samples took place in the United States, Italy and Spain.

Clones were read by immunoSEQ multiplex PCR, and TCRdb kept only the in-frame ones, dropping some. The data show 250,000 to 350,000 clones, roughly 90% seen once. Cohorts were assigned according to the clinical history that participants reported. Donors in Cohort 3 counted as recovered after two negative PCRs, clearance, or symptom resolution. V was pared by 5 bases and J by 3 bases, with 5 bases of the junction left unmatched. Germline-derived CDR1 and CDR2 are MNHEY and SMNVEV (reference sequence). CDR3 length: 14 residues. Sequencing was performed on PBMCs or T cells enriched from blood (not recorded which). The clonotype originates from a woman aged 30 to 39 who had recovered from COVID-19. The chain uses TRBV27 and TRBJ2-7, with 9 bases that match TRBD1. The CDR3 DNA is TGTGCCAGCAGTCTAGACAGGGGGAACTACGAGCAGTACTTC. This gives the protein CASSLDRGNYEQYF.